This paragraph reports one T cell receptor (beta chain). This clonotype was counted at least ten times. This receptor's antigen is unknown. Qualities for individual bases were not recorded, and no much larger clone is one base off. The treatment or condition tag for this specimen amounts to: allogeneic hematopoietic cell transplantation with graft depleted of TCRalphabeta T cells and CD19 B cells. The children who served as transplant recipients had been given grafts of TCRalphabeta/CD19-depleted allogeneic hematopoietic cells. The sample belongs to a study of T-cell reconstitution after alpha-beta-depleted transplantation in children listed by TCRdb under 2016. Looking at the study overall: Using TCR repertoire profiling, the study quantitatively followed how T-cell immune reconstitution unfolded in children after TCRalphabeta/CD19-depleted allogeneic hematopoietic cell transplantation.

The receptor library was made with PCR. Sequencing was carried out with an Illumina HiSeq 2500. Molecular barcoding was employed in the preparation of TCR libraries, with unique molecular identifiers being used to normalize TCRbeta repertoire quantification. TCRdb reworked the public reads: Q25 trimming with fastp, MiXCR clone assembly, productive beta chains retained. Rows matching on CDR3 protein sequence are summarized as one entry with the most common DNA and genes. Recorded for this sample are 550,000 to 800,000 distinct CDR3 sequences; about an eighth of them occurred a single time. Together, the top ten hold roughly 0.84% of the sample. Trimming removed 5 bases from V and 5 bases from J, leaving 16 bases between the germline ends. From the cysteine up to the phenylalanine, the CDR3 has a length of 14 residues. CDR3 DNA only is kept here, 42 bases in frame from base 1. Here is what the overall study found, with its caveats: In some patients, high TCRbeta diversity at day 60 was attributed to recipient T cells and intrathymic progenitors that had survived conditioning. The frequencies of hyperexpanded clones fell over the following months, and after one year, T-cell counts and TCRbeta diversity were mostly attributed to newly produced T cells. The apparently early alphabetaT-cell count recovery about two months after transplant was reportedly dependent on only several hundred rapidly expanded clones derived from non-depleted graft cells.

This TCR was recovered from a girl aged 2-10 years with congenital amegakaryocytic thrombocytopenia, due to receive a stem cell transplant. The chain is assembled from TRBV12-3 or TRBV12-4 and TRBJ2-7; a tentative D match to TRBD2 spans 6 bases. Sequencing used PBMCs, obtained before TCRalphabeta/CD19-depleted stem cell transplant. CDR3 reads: CASSPRLGPNEQYF. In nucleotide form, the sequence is TGTGCCAGCAGTCCAAGACTAGGTCCCAACGAGCAGTACTTC.